This T cell receptor beta chain was identified during a study of breast tumors, draining lymph nodes, adjacent tissues. Study-level points and caveats: That most tumor T cells come from lymph nodes remained unproven.

This clonotype was observed once. The antigen remains unidentified. Using its own MiXCR run on the multiplex PCR reads, TCRdb lists one record per CDR3 protein. The table records some 16,000 distinct CDR3 sequences, about half of them present only once. V was cut by 6 bases and J by 2 bases, with 29 bases left in between. The CDR3 consists of 18 residues. The germline CDR1 and CDR2 sequences are SQVTM and ANQGSEA. Sample: tumor-adjacent breast tissue. The gene calls are TRBV29-1 and TRBJ2-7; D might be TRBD1 or TRBD2, each matching 6 bases. The TCR originated in a female donor with breast cancer. Some clones in this sample may be carry-over from other donors' samples. This CDR3 reads CSVLAQTEGGYGTYEQYF. CDR3 sequence (DNA): TGCAGCGTCCTCGCCCAAACAGAAGGGGGGTATGGAACCTACGAGCAGTACTTC.